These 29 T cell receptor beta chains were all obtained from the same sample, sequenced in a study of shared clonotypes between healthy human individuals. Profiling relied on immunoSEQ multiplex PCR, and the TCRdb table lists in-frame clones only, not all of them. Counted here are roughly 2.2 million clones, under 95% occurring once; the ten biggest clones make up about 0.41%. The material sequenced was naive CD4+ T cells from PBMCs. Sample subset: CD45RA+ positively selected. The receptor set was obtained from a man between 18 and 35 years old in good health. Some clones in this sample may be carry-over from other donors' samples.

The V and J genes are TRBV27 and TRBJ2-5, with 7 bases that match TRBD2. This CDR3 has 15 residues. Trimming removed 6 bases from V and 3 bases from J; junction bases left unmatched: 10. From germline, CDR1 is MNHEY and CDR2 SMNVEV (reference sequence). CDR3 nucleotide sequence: TGTGCCAGCAGCGGACTAGGACTCTTGGAAGAGACCCAGTACTTC. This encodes CASSGLGLLEETQYF.

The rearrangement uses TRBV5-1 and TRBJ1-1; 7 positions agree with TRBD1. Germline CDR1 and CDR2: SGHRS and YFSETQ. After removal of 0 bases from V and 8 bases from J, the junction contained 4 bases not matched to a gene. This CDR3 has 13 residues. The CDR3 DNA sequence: TGCGCCAGCAGCTTGGAAGACAGGGCCGAAGCTTTCTTT. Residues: CASSLEDRAEAFF.

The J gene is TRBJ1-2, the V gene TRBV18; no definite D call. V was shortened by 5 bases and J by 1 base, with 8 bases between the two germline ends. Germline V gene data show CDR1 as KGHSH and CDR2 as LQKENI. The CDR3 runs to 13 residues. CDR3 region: CASSETINYGYTF. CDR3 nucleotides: TGTGCCAGCTCAGAGACGATTAACTATGGCTACACCTTC.

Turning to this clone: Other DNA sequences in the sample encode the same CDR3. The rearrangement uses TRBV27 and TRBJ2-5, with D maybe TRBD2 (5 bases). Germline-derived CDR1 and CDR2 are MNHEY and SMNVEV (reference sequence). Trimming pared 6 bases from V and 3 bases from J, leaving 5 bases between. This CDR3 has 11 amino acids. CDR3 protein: CASRGEETQYF. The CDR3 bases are TGTGCCAGCAGGGGAGAAGAGACCCAGTACTTC.

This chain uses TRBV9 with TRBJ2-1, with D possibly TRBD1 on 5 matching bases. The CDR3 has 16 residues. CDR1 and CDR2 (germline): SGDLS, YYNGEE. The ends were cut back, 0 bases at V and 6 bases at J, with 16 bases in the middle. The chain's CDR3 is CASSVGSGMGLNEQFF. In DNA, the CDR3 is TGTGCCAGCAGCGTAGGTTCAGGGATGGGTCTCAATGAGCAGTTCTTC.

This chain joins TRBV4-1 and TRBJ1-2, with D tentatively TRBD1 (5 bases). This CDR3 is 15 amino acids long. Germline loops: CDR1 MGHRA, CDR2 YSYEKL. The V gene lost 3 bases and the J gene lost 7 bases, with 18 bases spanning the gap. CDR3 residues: CASSQWDLLVSGYTF. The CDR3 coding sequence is TGCGCCAGCAGCCAGTGGGACCTTCTGGTCTCTGGCTACACCTTC.

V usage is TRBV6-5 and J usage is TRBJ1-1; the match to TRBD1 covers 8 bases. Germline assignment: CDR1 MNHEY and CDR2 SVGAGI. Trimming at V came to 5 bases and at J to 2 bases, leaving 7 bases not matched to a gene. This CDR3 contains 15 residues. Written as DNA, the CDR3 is TGTGCCAGCAGTACGGCAGGGGGCTCCAACACTGAAGCTTTCTTT. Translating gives CASSTAGGSNTEAFF.

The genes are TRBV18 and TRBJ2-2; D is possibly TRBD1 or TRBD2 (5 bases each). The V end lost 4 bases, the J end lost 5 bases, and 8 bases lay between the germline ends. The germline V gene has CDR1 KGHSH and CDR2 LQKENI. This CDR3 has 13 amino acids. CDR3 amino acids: CASSRDGTGELFF. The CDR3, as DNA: TGTGCCAGCTCACGGGACGGAACCGGGGAGCTGTTTTTT.

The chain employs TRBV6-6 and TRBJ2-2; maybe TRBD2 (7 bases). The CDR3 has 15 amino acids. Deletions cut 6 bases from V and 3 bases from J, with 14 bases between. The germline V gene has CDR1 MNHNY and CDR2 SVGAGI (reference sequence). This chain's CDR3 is CASSHQGRDTGELFF. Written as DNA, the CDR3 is TGTGCCAGCAGCCATCAGGGGAGGGACACCGGGGAGCTGTTTTTT.

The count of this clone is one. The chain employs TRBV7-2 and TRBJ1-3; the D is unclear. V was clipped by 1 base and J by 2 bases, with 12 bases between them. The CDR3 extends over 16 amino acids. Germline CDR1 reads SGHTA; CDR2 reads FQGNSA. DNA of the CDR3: TGTGCCAGCAGCTTAGACGAAGGGAGAGCTGGAAACACCATATATTTT. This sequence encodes CASSLDEGRAGNTIYF.

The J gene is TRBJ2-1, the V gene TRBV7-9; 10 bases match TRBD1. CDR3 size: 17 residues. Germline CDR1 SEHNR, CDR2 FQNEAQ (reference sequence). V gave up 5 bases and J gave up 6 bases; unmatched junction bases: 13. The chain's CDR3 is CASSVKVGTGVSNEQFF. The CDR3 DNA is TGTGCCAGCAGCGTAAAGGTGGGGACAGGGGTTTCCAATGAGCAGTTCTTC.

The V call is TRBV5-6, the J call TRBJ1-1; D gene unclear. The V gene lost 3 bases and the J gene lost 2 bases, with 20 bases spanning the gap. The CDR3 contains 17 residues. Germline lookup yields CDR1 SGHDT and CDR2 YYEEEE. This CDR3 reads CASSSIRAPKGNTEAFF. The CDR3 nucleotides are TGTGCCAGCAGCTCAATCCGGGCTCCTAAAGGAAACACTGAAGCTTTCTTT.

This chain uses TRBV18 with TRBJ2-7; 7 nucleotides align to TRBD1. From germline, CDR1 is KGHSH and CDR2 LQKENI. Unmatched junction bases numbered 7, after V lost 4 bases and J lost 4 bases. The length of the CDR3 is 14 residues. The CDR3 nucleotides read TGTGCCAGCTCACAGGCAGGGGGATTATACGAGCAGTACTTC. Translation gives CASSQAGGLYEQYF.

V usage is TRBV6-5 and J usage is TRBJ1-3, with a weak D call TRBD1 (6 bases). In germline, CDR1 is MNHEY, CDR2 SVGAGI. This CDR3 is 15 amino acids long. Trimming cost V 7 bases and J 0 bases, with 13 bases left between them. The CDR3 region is CASTPGGASGNTIYF. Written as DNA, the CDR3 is TGTGCCAGCACCCCGGGGGGGGCCTCTGGAAACACCATATATTTT.

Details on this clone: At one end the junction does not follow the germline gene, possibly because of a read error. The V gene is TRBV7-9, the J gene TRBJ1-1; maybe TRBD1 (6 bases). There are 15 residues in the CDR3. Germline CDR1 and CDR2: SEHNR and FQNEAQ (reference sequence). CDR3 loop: CANSPLAGVATEAFF. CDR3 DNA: TGTGCCAACAGCCCCCTCGCAGGGGTGGCCACTGAAGCTTTCTTT.

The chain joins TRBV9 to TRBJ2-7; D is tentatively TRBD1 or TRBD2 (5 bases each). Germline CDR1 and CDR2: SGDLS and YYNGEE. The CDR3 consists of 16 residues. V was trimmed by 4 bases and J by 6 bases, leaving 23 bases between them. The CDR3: CASSRAPGRGESEQYF. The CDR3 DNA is TGTGCCAGCAGCCGGGCCCCGGGAAGGGGTGAGTCCGAGCAGTACTTC. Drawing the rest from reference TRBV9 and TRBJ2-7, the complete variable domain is DSGVTQTPKHLITATGQRVTLRCSPRSGDLSVYWYQQSLDQGLQFLIQYYNGEERAKGNILERFSAQQFPDLHSELNLSSLELGDSALYFCASSRAPGRGESEQYFGPGTRLTVT.

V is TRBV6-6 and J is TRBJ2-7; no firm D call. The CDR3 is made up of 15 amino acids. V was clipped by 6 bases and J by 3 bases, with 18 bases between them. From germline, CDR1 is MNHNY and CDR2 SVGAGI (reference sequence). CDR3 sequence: CASSPDPQSGYEQYF. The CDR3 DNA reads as TGTGCCAGCAGCCCGGACCCACAATCGGGCTACGAGCAGTACTTC.

The CDR3 loop reads CASSVTGAKNIQYF. In DNA form, the CDR3 reads TGTGCCAGTAGTGTCACAGGGGCCAAAAACATTCAGTACTTC. The genes are TRBV19 and TRBJ2-4; TRBD1 might be the D (6 bases). V was cut by 5 bases and J by 1 base, with 9 bases left in between. This CDR3 has 14 amino acids. CDR1 LNHDA and CDR2 SQIVND come from the germline V gene (reference sequence).

Written as DNA, the CDR3 is TGTGCCAGCAGCTTATTTCAGGGAGCTAACTATGGCTACACCTTC. Encoded protein: CASSLFQGANYGYTF. The V gene is TRBV11-2, the J gene TRBJ1-2; D may be TRBD1 (5 bases). The length of the CDR3 is 15 residues. The germline gives CDR1 SGHAT, CDR2 FQNNGV. Between the trimmed V and J ends, which lost 2 bases and 0 bases, there was a span of 10 bases.

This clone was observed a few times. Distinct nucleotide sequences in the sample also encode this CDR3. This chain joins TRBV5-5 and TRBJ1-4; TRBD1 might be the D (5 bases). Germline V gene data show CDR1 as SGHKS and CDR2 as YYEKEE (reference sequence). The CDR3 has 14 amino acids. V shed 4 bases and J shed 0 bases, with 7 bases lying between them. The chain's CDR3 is CASSPTATNEKLFF. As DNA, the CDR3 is TGTGCCAGCAGCCCGACAGCAACTAATGAAAAACTGTTTTTT.

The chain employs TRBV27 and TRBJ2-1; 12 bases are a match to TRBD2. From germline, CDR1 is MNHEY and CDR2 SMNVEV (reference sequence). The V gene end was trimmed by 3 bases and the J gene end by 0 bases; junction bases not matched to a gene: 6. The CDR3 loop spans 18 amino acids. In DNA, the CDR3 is TGTGCCAGCAGTTTTTCTAGCGGGAGGGGGGCCTCCTACAATGAGCAGTTCTTC. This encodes CASSFSSGRGASYNEQFF.

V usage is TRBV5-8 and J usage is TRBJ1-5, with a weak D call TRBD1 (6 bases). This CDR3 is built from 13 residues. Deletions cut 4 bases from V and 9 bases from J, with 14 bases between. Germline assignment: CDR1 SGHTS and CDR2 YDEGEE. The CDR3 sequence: CASSTRTAGPQHF. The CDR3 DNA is TGTGCCAGCAGCACCAGGACAGCCGGGCCCCAGCATTTT.

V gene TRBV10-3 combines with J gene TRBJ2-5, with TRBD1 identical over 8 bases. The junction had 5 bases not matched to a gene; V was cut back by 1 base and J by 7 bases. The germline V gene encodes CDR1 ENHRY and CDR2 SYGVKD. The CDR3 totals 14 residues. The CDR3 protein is CAISELGTGGTQYF. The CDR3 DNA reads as TGTGCCATCAGTGAGTTAGGGACAGGCGGGACCCAGTACTTC.

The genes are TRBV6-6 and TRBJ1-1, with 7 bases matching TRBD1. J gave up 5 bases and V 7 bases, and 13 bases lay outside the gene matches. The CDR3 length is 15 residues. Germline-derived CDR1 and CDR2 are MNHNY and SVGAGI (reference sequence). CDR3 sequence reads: CASTPPRGGNTEAFF. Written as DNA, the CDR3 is TGTGCCAGCACCCCCCCAAGAGGGGGCAATACTGAAGCTTTCTTT.

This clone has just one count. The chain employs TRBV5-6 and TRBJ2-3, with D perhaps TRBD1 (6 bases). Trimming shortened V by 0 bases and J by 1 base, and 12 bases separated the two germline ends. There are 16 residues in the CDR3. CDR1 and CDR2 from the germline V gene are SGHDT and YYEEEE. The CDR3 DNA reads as TGTGCCAGCAGCTTGGCGGTTACAGGGCGCACAGATACGCAGTATTTT. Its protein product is CASSLAVTGRTDTQYF. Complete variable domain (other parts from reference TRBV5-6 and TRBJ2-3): DAGVTQSPTHLIKTRGQQVTLRCSPKSGHDTVSWYQQALGQGPQFIFQYYEEEERQRGNFPDRFSGHQFPNYSSELNVNALLLGDSALYLCASSLAVTGRTDTQYFGPGTRLTVL.

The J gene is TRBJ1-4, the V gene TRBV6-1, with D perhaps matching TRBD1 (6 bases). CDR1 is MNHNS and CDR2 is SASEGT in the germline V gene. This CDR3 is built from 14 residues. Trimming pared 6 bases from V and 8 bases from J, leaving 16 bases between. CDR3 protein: CASSTGHRREKLFF. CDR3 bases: TGTGCCAGCAGCACGGGACACCGTCGGGAAAAACTGTTTTTT.

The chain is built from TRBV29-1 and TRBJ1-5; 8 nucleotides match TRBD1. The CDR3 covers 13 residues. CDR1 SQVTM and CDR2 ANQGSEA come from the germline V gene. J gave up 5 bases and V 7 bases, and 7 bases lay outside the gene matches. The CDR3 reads CSAQGDYDQPQHF. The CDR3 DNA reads TGCAGCGCACAGGGGGATTACGATCAGCCCCAGCATTTT.

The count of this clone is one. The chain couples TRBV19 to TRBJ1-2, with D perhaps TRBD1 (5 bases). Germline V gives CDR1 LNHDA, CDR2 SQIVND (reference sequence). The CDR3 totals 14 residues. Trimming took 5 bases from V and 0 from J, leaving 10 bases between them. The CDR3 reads CASSLQGANYGYTF. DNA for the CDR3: TGTGCCAGTAGTCTCCAGGGAGCTAACTATGGCTACACCTTC.

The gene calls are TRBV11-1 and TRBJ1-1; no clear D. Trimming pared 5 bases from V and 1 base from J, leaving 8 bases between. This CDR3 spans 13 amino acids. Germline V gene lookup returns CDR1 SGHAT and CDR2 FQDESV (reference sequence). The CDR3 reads CASSRAANTEAFF. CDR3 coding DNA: TGTGCCAGCAGCCGAGCAGCGAACACTGAAGCTTTCTTT.